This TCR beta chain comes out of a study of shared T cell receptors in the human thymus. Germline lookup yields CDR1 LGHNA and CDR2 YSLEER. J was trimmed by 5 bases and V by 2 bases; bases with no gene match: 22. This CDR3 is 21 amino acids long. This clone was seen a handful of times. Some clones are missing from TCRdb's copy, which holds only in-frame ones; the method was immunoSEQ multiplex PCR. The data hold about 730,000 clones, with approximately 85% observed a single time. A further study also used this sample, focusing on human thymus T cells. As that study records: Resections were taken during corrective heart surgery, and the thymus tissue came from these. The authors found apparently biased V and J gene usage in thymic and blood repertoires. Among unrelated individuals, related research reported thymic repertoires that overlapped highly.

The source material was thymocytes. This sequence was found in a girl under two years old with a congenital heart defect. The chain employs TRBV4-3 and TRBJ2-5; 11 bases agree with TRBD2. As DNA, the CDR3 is TGCGCCAGCAGCCAAAAAGTAGGGAGGCCGGGACTAGCGGAGCTTCGGGAGACCCAGTACTTC. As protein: CASSQKVGRPGLAELRETQYF.